This T cell receptor (beta chain) was sequenced in a study of shared clonotypes between healthy human individuals. The overall study: Three plates each covered CD4 naive and memory; CD8 naive two, CD8 memory one.

In regard to this clone: Its target is unknown.

CDR3 size: 16 residues. Per the germline V gene, CDR1 is SGHNT and CDR2 is YYREEE (reference sequence). V lost 2 bases, J lost 7 bases, and 8 bases stayed unmatched. Method: immunoSEQ multiplex PCR; TCRdb's copy keeps in-frame clones and lacks some. Of 900,000 to 1,200,000 clones listed, approximately 78% are singletons. Notes on the study in general: Researchers found naive subsets generally carried larger estimated richness than memory subsets.

The sample comprised memory CD4+ T cells from PBMCs. Subset specified: CD45RA-negative fraction. The sequence came from a man aged 18 to 30 in good health. Some clones in this sample may be carry-over from other donors' samples. The chain joins TRBV5-4 to TRBJ2-2; the match to TRBD2 covers 10 bases. The CDR3 loop is CASSLRLAGVYGELFF. CDR3 DNA: TGTGCCAGCAGCTTACGGCTAGCGGGAGTTTACGGGGAGCTGTTTTTT.